This entry is about one TCR beta chain. No antigen is known for it. It was with 60 Vbeta and 13 Jbeta primers that the PCR ran. Only in-frame clones appear in the TCRdb table, and some are missing; sequencing was by immunoSEQ multiplex PCR. The table has 83,000 or so clones, 75% to 80% seen once. The data belong to a study of cytomegalovirus exposure and HLA in healthy donors. Notes on the study in general: It was reportedly the case that the classifier diagnosed cytomegalovirus status with high specificity and sensitivity.

The CDR3 extends over 15 amino acids. Germline V lookup: CDR1 MNHEY, CDR2 SVGAGI. J was trimmed by 8 bases and V by 6 bases; bases with no gene match: 11. The sample taken for sequencing was PBMCs. This sequence joins TRBV6-5 and TRBJ2-3; 10 positions match TRBD1. This TCR derives from a female donor in good health and CMV-seronegative. The chain's CDR3 is CASRRDGQGETTQYF. Written as DNA, the CDR3 is TGTGCCAGCAGGCGAGATGGACAGGGGGAAACTACGCAGTATTTT.